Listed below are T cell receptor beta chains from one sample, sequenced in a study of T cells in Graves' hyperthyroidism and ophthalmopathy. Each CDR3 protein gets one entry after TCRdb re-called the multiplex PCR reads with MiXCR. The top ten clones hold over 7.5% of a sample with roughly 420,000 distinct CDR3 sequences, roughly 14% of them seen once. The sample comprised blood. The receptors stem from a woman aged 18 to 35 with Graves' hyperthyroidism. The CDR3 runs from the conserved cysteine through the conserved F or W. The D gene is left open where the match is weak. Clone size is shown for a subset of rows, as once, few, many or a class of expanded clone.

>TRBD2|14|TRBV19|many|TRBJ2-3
CASSLTSGTDTQYF
TGTGCCAGCAGCTTGACTAGCGGGACGGATACGCAGTATTTT
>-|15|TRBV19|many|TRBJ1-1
CASRLWAVTNTEAFF
TGTGCCAGTAGACTATGGGCGGTAACGAACACTGAAGCTTTCTTT
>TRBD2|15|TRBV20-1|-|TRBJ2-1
CSARGTSGGANEQFF
TGCAGTGCTAGAGGGACTAGCGGGGGGGCAAATGAGCAGTTCTTC
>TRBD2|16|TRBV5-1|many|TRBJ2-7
CASSLWRAGGQDEQYF
TGCGCCAGCAGCTTGTGGCGAGCGGGAGGGCAAGACGAGCAGTACTTC
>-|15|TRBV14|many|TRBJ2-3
CASSQDDYQADTQYF
TGTGCCAGCAGCCAAGACGACTACCAAGCGGATACGCAGTATTTT
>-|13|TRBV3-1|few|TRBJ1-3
CASSRGAGNTIYF
TGTGCCAGCAGCAGGGGAGCTGGAAACACCATATATTTT
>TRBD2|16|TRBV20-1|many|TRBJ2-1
CSASEASGAAYNEQFF
TGCAGTGCTAGTGAGGCTAGCGGGGCCGCCTACAATGAGCAGTTCTTC
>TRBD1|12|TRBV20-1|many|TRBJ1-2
CSARTGGIGYTF
TGCAGTGCTCGGACAGGGGGCATTGGCTACACCTTC
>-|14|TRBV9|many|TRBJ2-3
CASSSLARPDTQYF
TGTGCCAGCAGCTCCCTAGCGCGCCCGGATACGCAGTATTTT
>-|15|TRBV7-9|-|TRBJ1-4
CASSGRQVTGEKLFF
TGTGCCAGCAGCGGACGACAGGTTACAGGTGAAAAACTGTTTTTT
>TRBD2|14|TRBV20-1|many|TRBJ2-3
CSVTGLAGGDTQYF
TGCAGTGTCACGGGGCTAGCGGGAGGAGATACGCAGTATTTT
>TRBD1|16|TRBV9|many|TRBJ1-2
CASSLQSGTGIYGYTF
TGTGCCAGCAGCCTACAATCTGGGACAGGAATCTATGGCTACACCTTC
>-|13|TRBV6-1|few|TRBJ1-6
CASSWGMDSPLHF
TGTGCCAGCAGTTGGGGGATGGATTCACCCCTCCACTTT
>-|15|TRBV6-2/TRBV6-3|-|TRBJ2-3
CASHWEARRIDMQYF
TGTGCCAGCCACTGGGAAGCCCGCAGGATAGATATGCAGTATTTT
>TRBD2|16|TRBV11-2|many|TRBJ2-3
CASSSGLGFSTDTQYF
TGTGCCAGCAGCTCGGGACTAGGATTTTCCACAGATACGCAGTATTTT
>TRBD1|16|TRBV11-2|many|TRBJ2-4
CASSSGQGKAKNIQYF
TGTGCCAGCAGCTCGGGACAGGGAAAGGCCAAAAACATTCAGTACTTC
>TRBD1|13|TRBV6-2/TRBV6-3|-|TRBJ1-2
CTSSRQGESGYTF
TGTACCAGCAGCCGACAGGGGGAGAGTGGCTACACCTTC
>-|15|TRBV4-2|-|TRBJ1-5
CASSSSSFPGQPQHF
TGTGCCAGCAGCTCTAGTAGTTTTCCGGGTCAGCCCCAGCATTTT
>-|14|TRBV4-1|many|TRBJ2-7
CASSQEYGSYEQYF
TGCGCCAGCAGCCAAGAGTACGGGAGTTACGAGCAGTACTTC
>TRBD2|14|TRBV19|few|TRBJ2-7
CASSITGGSYEQYF
TGTGCCAGTAGTATAACGGGAGGGTCCTACGAGCAGTACTTC
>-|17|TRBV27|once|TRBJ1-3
CASSLYDAGRTGNTIYF
TGTGCCAGCAGTCTTTACGACGCGGGTCGAACTGGAAACACCATATATTTT
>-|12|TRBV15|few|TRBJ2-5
CATSQGIETQYF
TGTGCCACCTCCCAGGGTATAGAGACCCAGTACTTC
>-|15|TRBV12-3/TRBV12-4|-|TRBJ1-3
CASSFPGRSGNTIYF
TGTGCCAGCAGTTTTCCCGGACGATCGGGAAACACCATATATTTT
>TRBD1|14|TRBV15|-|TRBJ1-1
CATRRGQANTEAFF
TGTGCCACCAGAAGGGGACAGGCTAACACTGAAGCTTTCTTT
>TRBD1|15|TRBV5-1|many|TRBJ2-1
CASSPGTGGDNEQFF
TGCGCCAGCAGCCCGGGGACAGGGGGTGACAATGAGCAGTTCTTC
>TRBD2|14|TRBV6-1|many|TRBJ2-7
CASSPGLGTYEQYF
TGTGCCAGCAGCCCCGGACTAGGAACCTACGAGCAGTACTTC
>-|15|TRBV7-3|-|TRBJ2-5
CASSLYGGLGETQYF
TGTGCCAGCAGCTTATATGGGGGTTTGGGGGAGACCCAGTACTTC
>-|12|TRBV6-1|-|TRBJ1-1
CASRGVDTEAFF
TGTGCCAGCCGTGGGGTGGACACTGAAGCTTTCTTT
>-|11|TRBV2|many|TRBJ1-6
CASRPDSPLHF
TGTGCCAGCCGCCCAGATTCACCCCTCCACTTT
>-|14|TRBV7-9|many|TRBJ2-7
CASSPDVRTGEQYF
TGTGCCAGCAGCCCCGATGTTAGGACGGGCGAGCAGTACTTC
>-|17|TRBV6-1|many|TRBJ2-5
CASKTRRAGDTQETQYF
TGTGCCAGCAAGACCCGGCGGGCAGGCGACACCCAAGAGACCCAGTACTTC
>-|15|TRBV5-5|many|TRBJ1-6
CASSLYSAGSAPLHF
TGTGCCAGCAGCTTGTATTCGGCAGGGAGCGCACCCCTCCACTTT
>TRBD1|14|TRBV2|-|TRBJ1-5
CASIPDRDNQPQHF
TGTGCCAGCATTCCGGACAGGGACAATCAGCCCCAGCATTTT
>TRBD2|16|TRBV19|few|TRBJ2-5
CASSIELAGGFRRQYF
TGTGCCAGTAGTATCGAACTAGCGGGAGGGTTTAGGCGCCAGTACTTC
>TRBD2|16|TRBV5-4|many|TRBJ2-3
CASSLMTSGPTDTQYF
TGTGCCAGCAGCTTGATGACTAGCGGGCCCACAGATACGCAGTATTTT
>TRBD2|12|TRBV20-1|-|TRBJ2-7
CSTGTSQYEQYF
TGCAGCACTGGGACTAGCCAATACGAGCAGTACTTC
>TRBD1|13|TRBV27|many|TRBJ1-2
CASSSPTGYGYTF
TGTGCCAGCAGTTCCCCGACAGGGTACGGCTACACCTTC
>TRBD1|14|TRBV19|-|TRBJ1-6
CASRIQGAYSPLHF
TGTGCCAGTAGGATACAGGGGGCCTATTCACCCCTCCACTTT
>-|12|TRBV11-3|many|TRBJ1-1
CASSLTSIEAFF
TGTGCCAGCAGCTTGACGAGTATTGAAGCTTTCTTT
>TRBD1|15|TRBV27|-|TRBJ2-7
CASEGTGTGGYEQYF
TGTGCCAGTGAGGGGACCGGGACAGGGGGGTACGAGCAGTACTTC
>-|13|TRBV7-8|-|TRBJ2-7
CATSRGGEREQYF
TGTGCCACCTCTCGAGGGGGTGAGCGCGAGCAGTACTTC
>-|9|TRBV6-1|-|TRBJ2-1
CASSEKQFF
TGTGCCAGCAGCGAAAAGCAGTTCTTC
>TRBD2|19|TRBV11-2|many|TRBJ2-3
CASSSGLAGGFAPTDTQYF
TGTGCCAGCAGCTCGGGACTAGCGGGAGGGTTTGCCCCCACAGATACGCAGTATTTT
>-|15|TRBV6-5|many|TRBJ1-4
CASSYNFGTNEKLFF
TGTGCCAGCAGTTACAACTTTGGAACTAATGAAAAACTGTTTTTT